This TCR beta chain was sequenced during a study of human T cells and chemical hapten exposure. Points from the study as a whole: Counts of expanded TCRs at PT1 were positively correlated with patch test score. TCRs above 1 in 1000 frequency did not change with DPC sensitization.

This clonotype was counted a few times. What it binds is unknown. As to time point: patch test 2, 6 weeks after DPC sensitization. Treatment defined: therapeutic diphenylcyclopropenone sensitization with weekly scalp DPC. Alopecia patients between 18 and 70 years old and suitable for DPC were used as donors. V gave up 6 bases and J gave up 6 bases; unmatched junction bases: 7. CDR1 and CDR2 from the germline V gene are ENHRY and SYGVKD. The CDR3 runs to 13 residues. TCRdb reanalysed the RACE reads using MiXCR and keeps one entry per CDR3 protein. The sample lists over 65,000 distinct CDR3 sequences; 11% were seen once.

This chain connects TRBV10-3 to TRBJ1-2; 7 bases are a match to TRBD1. The specimen was whole blood, collected in connection with sensitization to the hapten diphenylcyclopropenone (DPC). The source is a man in his late teens or twenties with alopecia areata. Some clones in this sample may be carry-over from other donors' samples. In DNA form, the CDR3 reads TGTGCCATCAGCTGGACAGGTTCGGATGGCTACACCTTC. It yields the protein CAISWTGSDGYTF.